What follows describes a single T cell receptor (beta chain). Its cognate antigen is unknown. Trimming took off 5 bases at V and 2 bases at J, with 9 bases between the two ends. CDR3 length: 14 amino acids. The germline V gene encodes CDR1 LNHDA and CDR2 SQIVND (reference sequence). The data were produced by immunoSEQ multiplex PCR, yet TCRdb's version contains in-frame clones alone and is incomplete. The sample includes roughly 27,000 clones, about 72% of them seen just once. This sample was included in a study of PD-1 blockade in classical Hodgkin lymphoma. This sample's time point: cycle 4 day 1 (C4D1), after less than 7 weeks of nivolumab. Every patient was affected by relapse after autologous stem cell transplantation, while exposure to brentuximab vedotin was not uniform. Relapsed/refractory classical Hodgkin lymphoma patients had complete, partial or progressive responses. General observations from the study: Whereas CD4+ TCR diversity had risen significantly by C4D1, CD8+ TCR diversity had not. The origin of the repertoire differences remains undefined, with disease activity or prior therapy as possible causes.

V gene TRBV19 combines with J gene TRBJ1-4; unclear D gene. The receptor comes from a human donor with classical Hodgkin lymphoma. The sequencing here drew on peripheral blood mononuclear cells (PBMCs), taken before the fourth cycle of nivolumab. CDR3 protein: CASSPRATNEKLFF. Here the CDR3 DNA reads TGTGCCAGTAGTCCCCGGGCGACTAATGAAAAACTGTTTTTT.